Below, 14 T cell receptor beta chains from the same sample are listed, as sequenced in a study of blood T cell repertoires in COVID-19. Repertoires were generated with immunoSEQ multiplex PCR, while TCRdb's copy carries only in-frame clones and drops some. This sample has fewer than 110,000 clones; around 80% occur once, and the top ten carry about 4.5%. The sequencing input was peripheral blood. All receptors derive from a man in his 70s with acute or convalescent COVID-19.

This chain joins TRBV5-1 and TRBJ1-2; TRBD1 agrees at 8 bases. The germline gives CDR1 SGHRS, CDR2 YFSETQ. CDR3 length equals 13 residues. J lost 8 bases, V lost 2 bases, and 5 bases had no gene match. In nucleotides, the CDR3 is TGCGCCAGCAGCTTACAGGGGGATGGCGGCTACACCTTC. This codes for CASSLQGDGGYTF. Complete variable domain (other parts from reference TRBV5-1 and TRBJ1-2): KAGVTQTPRYLIKTRGQQVTLSCSPISGHRSVSWYQQTPGQGLQFLFEYFSETQRNKGNFPGRFSGRQFSNSRSEMNVSTLELGDSALYLCASSLQGDGGYTFGSGTRLTVV.

The rearrangement links TRBV25-1 to TRBJ1-2, with D hard to call. CDR3 length equals 12 residues. Germline CDR1 MGHDK, CDR2 SYGVNS. Trimming removed 3 bases at V and 5 bases at J, with 7 bases between. CDR3 amino acids: CASSDGLYGYTF. CDR3 nucleotide sequence: TGTGCCAGCAGTGACGGACTATATGGCTACACCTTC.

The chain has TRBV5-1 and TRBJ2-2, with TRBD1 identical over 7 bases. J was trimmed by 1 base and V by 3 bases; bases with no gene match: 9. The germline V gene has CDR1 SGHRS and CDR2 YFSETQ. The CDR3 runs 17 residues. The CDR3 DNA is TGCGCCAGCAGCTGGAGGCCCGACAGGGTGAACACCGGGGAGCTGTTTTTT. It specifies CASSWRPDRVNTGELFF.

The chain joins TRBV7-3 to TRBJ2-1; unclear D gene. CDR3 length: 15 amino acids. V lost 2 bases and J 0 bases, leaving 8 bases between the germline ends. Germline CDR1 reads SGHTA; CDR2 reads FQGTGA. CDR3 DNA sequence: TGTGCCAGCAGCTTATCTGGCAGCTCCTACAATGAGCAGTTCTTC. Amino acids: CASSLSGSSYNEQFF.

This chain links TRBV3-1 (or the pseudogene TRBV3-2) with TRBJ2-2, with D unclear. The CDR3 spans 15 residues. The ends were cut back, 1 base at V and 6 bases at J, with 12 bases in the middle. Looked up from germline, CDR1 is LGHDT and CDR2 is YNNKEL (reference sequence). The CDR3 nucleotides read TGTGCCAGCAGCCAAGGATCGCGCTCGGCCGGGGAGCTGTTTTTT. This encodes CASSQGSRSAGELFF.

The chain couples TRBV19 to TRBJ1-3, with D perhaps matching TRBD1 (6 bases). V gave up 3 bases and J gave up 8 bases, with 17 bases separating them. This CDR3 region has 15 residues. CDR1 and CDR2 from the germline V gene are LNHDA and SQIVND (reference sequence). CDR3 sequence (DNA): TGTGCCAGTAGTATTGACAGGACGCTAGTGGACACCATATATTTT. This gives the protein CASSIDRTLVDTIYF.

This clone was detected only once. A read error may account for a junction end that differs from germline. The V call is TRBV11-3, the J call TRBJ2-3, with 9 bases lining up with TRBD2. Germline assignment: CDR1 SGHNT and CDR2 YENEEA. The CDR3 sequence is 15 residues long. CDR3 residues: CASSLAGVPTDTQYF. CDR3 coding DNA: TGTGCCAGCAGTTTAGCGGGGGTGCCCACAGATACGCAGTATTTT.

This clone was detected only a few times. The genes are TRBV4-3 and TRBJ1-5; possibly TRBD1 for D (6 bases). The V gene's germline CDR1 is LGHNA and CDR2 YSLEER. Trimming stripped 1 base from V and 6 bases from J, with 13 bases between. This CDR3 has 15 amino acids. CDR3 in amino acids: CASSQVLQGTQPQHF. Here the CDR3 DNA reads TGCGCCAGCAGCCAAGTCCTACAGGGTACTCAGCCCCAGCATTTT.

The chain links TRBV7-9 to TRBJ2-7; TRBD1 matches at 7 bases. Germline V gives CDR1 SEHNR, CDR2 FQNEAQ (reference sequence). This CDR3 has 12 amino acids. V gave up 2 bases and J gave up 6 bases; unmatched junction bases: 1. The CDR3 DNA follows: TGTGCCAGCAGCTTAAGGACAGGCGAGCAGTACTTC. Its translation: CASSLRTGEQYF.

The genes are TRBV2 and TRBJ2-1, with 10 bases fitting TRBD1. This CDR3 has 15 amino acids. Per the germline V gene, CDR1 is SNHLY and CDR2 is FYNNEI. The V gene end was trimmed by 7 bases and the J gene end by 4 bases; junction bases not matched to a gene: 7. This CDR3 is CASTPGTGAYNEQFF. CDR3 in DNA: TGTGCCAGCACTCCCGGGACAGGGGCTTACAATGAGCAGTTCTTC.

This clone was detected once. Different DNA sequences within this sample yield the same CDR3. V is TRBV29-1 and J is TRBJ2-1; D not resolved. Germline V CDR1 and CDR2: SQVTM, ANQGSEA. This CDR3 is 12 amino acids long. V lost 3 bases, J lost 3 bases, and 6 bases lay in between. The CDR3 protein is CSVDSSYNEQFF. CDR3 DNA sequence: TGCAGCGTTGACTCTAGCTACAATGAGCAGTTCTTC.

This clone was counted at least ten times. This chain joins TRBV7-9 and TRBJ2-7, with D maybe TRBD1 (5 bases). V was trimmed by 5 bases and J by 3 bases, leaving 29 bases between them. Germline-derived CDR1 and CDR2 are SEHNR and FQNEAQ (reference sequence). The CDR3 is 19 amino acids. In DNA, the CDR3 is TGTGCCAGCAGCCCCCAGGGCTTTCTTCTCCTTAGGACCTACTACGAGCAGTACTTC. This translates into CASSPQGFLLLRTYYEQYF.

Written as DNA, the CDR3 is TGTGCCAGCAGGCGGACAGGGGCCCACAATGAGCAGTTCTTC. This translates into CASRRTGAHNEQFF. V usage is TRBV5-8 and J usage is TRBJ2-1, with 9 bases aligning to TRBD1. After removal of 5 bases from V and 5 bases from J, the junction contained 5 bases not matched to a gene. Germline V lookup: CDR1 SGHTS, CDR2 YDEGEE. The CDR3 consists of 14 residues.

The chain couples TRBV7-3 to TRBJ2-7; weak D call: TRBD1 (5 bases). Trimming pared 2 bases from V and 1 base from J, leaving 6 bases between. Germline CDR1 is SGHTA and CDR2 is FQGTGA. The CDR3 loop spans 13 amino acids. The CDR3 protein is CASSLDSSYEQYF. The DNA for the CDR3 is TGTGCCAGCAGCTTAGACAGTTCCTACGAGCAGTACTTC. The variable domain in full, with the rest retrieved from reference TRBV7-3 and TRBJ2-7, is GAGVSQTPSNKVTEKGKYVELRCDPISGHTALYWYRQSLGQGPEFLIYFQGTGAADDSGLPNDRFFAVRPEGSVSTLKIQRTERGDSAVYLCASSLDSSYEQYFGPGTRLTVT.